A selection of T cell receptor beta chains follows, all from one sample in a study of cytomegalovirus exposure and HLA in healthy donors. Produced via immunoSEQ multiplex PCR; TCRdb's table is partial and in-frame only. Among under 200,000 clones listed, around 80% were seen once. The sample was PBMCs. Source of these receptors: a male donor in good health and CMV-seronegative. The CDR3 runs from the conserved cysteine through the conserved F or W. Fields, in order: V gene, clone size, J gene, D gene, CDR3 DNA, CDR3 protein. D genes are given only for firm matches. Size is stated for part of the rows, as once, few or many counts, or as a class when the clone is expanded.

v_gene: TRBV15; abundance: .; j_gene: TRBJ2-7; d_gene: .; CDR3nt: TGTGCCACCAGCAGGGACAGATTCTCCTACGAGCAGTACTTC; CDR3aa: CATSRDRFSYEQYF
v_gene: TRBV9; abundance: .; j_gene: TRBJ1-1; d_gene: TRBD1; CDR3nt: TGTGCCAGCAGCGGGGACAGGCAATACACTGAAGCTTTCTTT; CDR3aa: CASSGDRQYTEAFF
v_gene: TRBV30; abundance: .; j_gene: TRBJ2-7; d_gene: .; CDR3nt: TGTGCCGGTAACGGGGGTTGGGACGAGCAGTACTTC; CDR3aa: CAGNGGWDEQYF
v_gene: TRBV5-4; abundance: .; j_gene: TRBJ2-2; d_gene: TRBD2; CDR3nt: TGTGCCAGCAGCTTGCTTCTAGCGGGAGGTCCCGGGGAGCTGTTTTTT; CDR3aa: CASSLLLAGGPGELFF
v_gene: TRBV2; abundance: .; j_gene: TRBJ1-5; d_gene: .; CDR3nt: TGTGCCAGCGCAGTCCCGACAGGCTATAGCAATCAGCCCCAGCATTTT; CDR3aa: CASAVPTGYSNQPQHF
v_gene: TRBV5-1; abundance: .; j_gene: TRBJ1-1; d_gene: .; CDR3nt: TGCGCCAGCAGACCTTCAGAGAACACTGAAGCTTTCTTT; CDR3aa: CASRPSENTEAFF
v_gene: TRBV28; abundance: .; j_gene: TRBJ1-1; d_gene: .; CDR3nt: TGTGCCAGCAGTTTATCAGGGAGGACTGAAGCTTTCTTT; CDR3aa: CASSLSGRTEAFF
v_gene: TRBV27; abundance: .; j_gene: TRBJ2-1; d_gene: .; CDR3nt: TGTGCCAGCAGTTTTAGTGGGGGCACGAAGGATGAGCAGTTCTTC; CDR3aa: CASSFSGGTKDEQFF
v_gene: TRBV4-1; abundance: .; j_gene: TRBJ1-2; d_gene: .; CDR3nt: TGCGCCAGCAGCCAAGACCGTGCGGGTTATGGCTACACCTTC; CDR3aa: CASSQDRAGYGYTF
v_gene: TRBV5-1; abundance: once; j_gene: TRBJ2-1; d_gene: TRBD2; CDR3nt: TGCGCCAGCAGCTCGACTAGCGGCCCTTACAATGAGCAGTTCTTC; CDR3aa: CASSSTSGPYNEQFF
v_gene: TRBV18; abundance: once; j_gene: TRBJ1-1; d_gene: TRBD1; CDR3nt: TGTGCCAGCTCACCAAACCAGGGGGTGGGCACTGAAGCTTTCTTT; CDR3aa: CASSPNQGVGTEAFF
v_gene: TRBV15; abundance: few; j_gene: TRBJ2-7; d_gene: .; CDR3nt: TGTGCCACCAGCAGAGCTACTAGGCCCTACGAGCAGTACTTC; CDR3aa: CATSRATRPYEQYF
v_gene: TRBV4-2; abundance: .; j_gene: TRBJ2-3; d_gene: .; CDR3nt: TGTGCCAGCAGCCCACTTCCCTTAGGGGCTTTGCCATCTAGCACAGATACGCAGTATTTT; CDR3aa: CASSPLPLGALPSSTDTQYF
v_gene: TRBV19; abundance: .; j_gene: TRBJ2-5; d_gene: .; CDR3nt: TGTGCCAGTAGTTCGACACCAAAAGAGACCCAGTACTTC; CDR3aa: CASSSTPKETQYF
v_gene: TRBV7-9; abundance: .; j_gene: TRBJ2-7; d_gene: .; CDR3nt: TGTGCCAGCACCGACGGGTCACTTGAAGCCTACGAGCAGTACTTC; CDR3aa: CASTDGSLEAYEQYF
v_gene: TRBV19; abundance: .; j_gene: TRBJ1-2; d_gene: .; CDR3nt: TGTGCCGTACGGGACTCTGGGAACTATGGCTACACCTTC; CDR3aa: CAVRDSGNYGYTF
v_gene: TRBV19; abundance: .; j_gene: TRBJ2-5; d_gene: .; CDR3nt: TGTGCCAGTAGTCCGGGTGGAGGGCGAGGAGAGACCCAGTACTTC; CDR3aa: CASSPGGGRGETQYF
v_gene: TRBV9; abundance: .; j_gene: TRBJ1-6; d_gene: .; CDR3nt: TGTGCCAGCAGGGCAGAAAGCTCCTATAATTCACCCCTCCACTTT; CDR3aa: CASRAESSYNSPLHF
v_gene: TRBV9; abundance: few; j_gene: TRBJ2-6; d_gene: .; CDR3nt: TGTGCCAGCAGCGTGGGCGACTCTGGGGCCAACGTCCTGACTTTC; CDR3aa: CASSVGDSGANVLTF
v_gene: TRBV19; abundance: .; j_gene: TRBJ1-5; d_gene: .; CDR3nt: TGTGCCAGTAGCATAGCAATGTCGGAGGGGCGTGGATATCAGCCCCAGCATTTT; CDR3aa: CASSIAMSEGRGYQPQHF
v_gene: TRBV7-3; abundance: .; j_gene: TRBJ2-1; d_gene: TRBD1; CDR3nt: TGTGCCAGCAGCCGCGGACAGGGGGCCACCATAAACAATGAGCAGTTCTTC; CDR3aa: CASSRGQGATINNEQFF
v_gene: TRBV30; abundance: .; j_gene: TRBJ2-7; d_gene: TRBD1; CDR3nt: TGTGCCTGGACCGCCGGGACAGGGGAAGAGCAGTACTTC; CDR3aa: CAWTAGTGEEQYF
v_gene: TRBV5-1; abundance: .; j_gene: TRBJ1-2; d_gene: .; CDR3nt: TGCGCCAGCAGCTTGGCAGGGATCTATGGCTACACCTTC; CDR3aa: CASSLAGIYGYTF
v_gene: TRBV5-6; abundance: few; j_gene: TRBJ1-1; d_gene: .; CDR3nt: TGTGCCAGCAGCCGAAGGGGGAACACTGAAGCTTTCTTT; CDR3aa: CASSRRGNTEAFF
v_gene: TRBV19; abundance: .; j_gene: TRBJ1-2; d_gene: TRBD1; CDR3nt: TGTGCCAGTAGTATAAAGACAGGGGCAAACTATGGCTACACCTTC; CDR3aa: CASSIKTGANYGYTF